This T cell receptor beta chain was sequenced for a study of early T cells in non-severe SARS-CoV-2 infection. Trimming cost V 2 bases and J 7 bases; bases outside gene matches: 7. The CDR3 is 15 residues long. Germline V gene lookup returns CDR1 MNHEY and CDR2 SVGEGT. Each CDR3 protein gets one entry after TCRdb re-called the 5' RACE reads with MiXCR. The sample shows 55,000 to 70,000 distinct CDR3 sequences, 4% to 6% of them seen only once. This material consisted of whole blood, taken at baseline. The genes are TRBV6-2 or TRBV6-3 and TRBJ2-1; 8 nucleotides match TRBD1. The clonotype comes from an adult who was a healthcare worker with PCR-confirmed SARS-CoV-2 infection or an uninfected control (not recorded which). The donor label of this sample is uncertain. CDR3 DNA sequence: TGTGCCAGCAGTTACGCAGGGGGCAGTTTTAATGAGCAGTTCTTC. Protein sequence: CASSYAGGSFNEQFF.